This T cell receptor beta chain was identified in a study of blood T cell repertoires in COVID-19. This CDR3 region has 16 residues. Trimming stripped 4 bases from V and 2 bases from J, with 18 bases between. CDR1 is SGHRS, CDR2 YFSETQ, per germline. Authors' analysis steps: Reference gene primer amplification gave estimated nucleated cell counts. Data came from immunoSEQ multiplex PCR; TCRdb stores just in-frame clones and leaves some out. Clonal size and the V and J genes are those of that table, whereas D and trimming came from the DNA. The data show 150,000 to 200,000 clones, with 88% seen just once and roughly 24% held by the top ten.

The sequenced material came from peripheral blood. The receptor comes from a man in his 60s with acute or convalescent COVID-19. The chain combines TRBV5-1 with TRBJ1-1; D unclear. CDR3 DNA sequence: TGCGCCAGCAGCGAACGGGGTTTAAGGGTCAACACTGAAGCTTTCTTT. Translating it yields CASSERGLRVNTEAFF.